In its sample, the clone carrying this T cell receptor (beta chain) was seen a few times. Its antigen is unidentified. The data are from a study of CD8 T cells in ankylosing spondylitis. Study results and caveats: Disease-linked clones proved CD8+ and comparatively uncommon in peripheral blood. Ankylosing spondylitis blood appeared to carry a characteristic TCR beta motif of roughly 8 highly homologous variants. Several of the motif variants were reported before in synovial fluid and blood from reactive arthritis.

The CDR3 is 15 residues long. V shed 1 base and J shed 4 bases, with 11 bases lying between them. Germline V gene sequence: CDR1 MNHEY, CDR2 SMNVEV (reference sequence). Libraries of TCR beta came from quantitative 5'-RACE with molecular barcodes. TCRdb analysed the 5' RACE reads with MiXCR anew, one entry per CDR3 protein. The sample lists roughly 700,000 distinct CDR3 sequences, 19% seen once, with around 19% in the top ten. The receptor comes from a male donor with ankylosing spondylitis. Sequencing input: blood, either unsorted or a sorted T cell fraction (not recorded which). The J gene is TRBJ1-3, the V gene TRBV27; weak D call: TRBD1 (6 bases). The CDR3 DNA follows: TGTGCCAGCAGTTTATATCCAGGGGCAGGAAACACCATATATTTT. This codes for CASSLYPGAGNTIYF.